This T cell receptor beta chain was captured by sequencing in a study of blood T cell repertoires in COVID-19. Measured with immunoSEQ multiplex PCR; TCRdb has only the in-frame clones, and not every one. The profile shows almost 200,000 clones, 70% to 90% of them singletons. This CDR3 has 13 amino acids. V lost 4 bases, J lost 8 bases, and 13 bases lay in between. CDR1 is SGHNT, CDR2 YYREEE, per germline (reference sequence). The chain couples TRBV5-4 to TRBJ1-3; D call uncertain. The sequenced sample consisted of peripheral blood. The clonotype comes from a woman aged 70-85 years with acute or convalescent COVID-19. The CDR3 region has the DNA TGTGCCAGCAGCCCTGGCCCCGGGGACACCATATATTTT. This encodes CASSPGPGDTIYF.